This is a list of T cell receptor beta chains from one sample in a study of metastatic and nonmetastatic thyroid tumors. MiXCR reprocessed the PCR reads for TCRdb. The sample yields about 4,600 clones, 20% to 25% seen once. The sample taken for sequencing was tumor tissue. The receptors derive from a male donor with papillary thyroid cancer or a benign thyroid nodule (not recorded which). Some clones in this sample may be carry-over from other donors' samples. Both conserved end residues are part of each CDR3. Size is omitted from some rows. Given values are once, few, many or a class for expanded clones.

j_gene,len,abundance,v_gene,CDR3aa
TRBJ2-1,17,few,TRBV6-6,CASSYKTAGSSYNEQFF
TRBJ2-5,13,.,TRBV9,CASSPGLEGTQYF
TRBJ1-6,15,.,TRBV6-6,CASSYGAALGSPLHF
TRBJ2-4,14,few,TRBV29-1,CSVEVGGGRNIQYF
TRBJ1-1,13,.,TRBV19,CASSMRPNTEAFF
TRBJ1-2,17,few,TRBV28,CAINSQGQAPISYGYTF
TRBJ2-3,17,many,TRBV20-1,CSARDVGSGRVSDTQYF
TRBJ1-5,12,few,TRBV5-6,CASSAGGQPQHF
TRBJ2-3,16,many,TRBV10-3,CAISDGFLLGTDTQYF
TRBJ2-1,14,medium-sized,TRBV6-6,CASSYPGTGNEQFF
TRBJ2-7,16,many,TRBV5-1,CASSLRGGRESYEQYF
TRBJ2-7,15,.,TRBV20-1,CSATTLGQGTYEQYF
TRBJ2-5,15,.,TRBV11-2,CASSLDRVGVETQYF
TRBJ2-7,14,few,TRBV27,CASSLWSYRGEQYF
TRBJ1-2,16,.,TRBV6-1,CASNPMATPSVRGHTF
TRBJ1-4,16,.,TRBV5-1,CASSLSGGAASEELFF
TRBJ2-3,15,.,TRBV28,CASYKWFGRTDTQYF
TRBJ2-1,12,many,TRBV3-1,CASSQRAGEQFF
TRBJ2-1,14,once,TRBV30,CAWSVSTSRNEQFF
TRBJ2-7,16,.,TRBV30,CAWRNRQGAPRWEQYF
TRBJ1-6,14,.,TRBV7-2,CASRPSGHNSPLHF
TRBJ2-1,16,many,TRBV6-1,CASRNGASGNHNEQFF
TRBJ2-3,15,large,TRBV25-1,CASSEGAASTDTQYF
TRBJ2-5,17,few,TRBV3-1,CASSQGLAEVGWETQYF
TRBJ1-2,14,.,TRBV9,CASIPRDRDHGYTF
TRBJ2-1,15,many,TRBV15,CATSRDGGPEEEQFF
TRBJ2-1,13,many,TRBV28,CASSAQGINEQFF
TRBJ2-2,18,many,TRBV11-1,CASSLGWGSGSGTGELFF
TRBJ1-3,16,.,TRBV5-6,CASSLYQGVVGNTIYF
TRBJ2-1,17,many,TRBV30,CAWSVGLAGGGSDEQFF
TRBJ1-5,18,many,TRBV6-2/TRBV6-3,CASSPTGIGGDSNQPQHF
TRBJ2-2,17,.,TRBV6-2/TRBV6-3,CASSSHRASGNAGELFF
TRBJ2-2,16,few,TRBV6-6,CASSYLAGANTGELFF
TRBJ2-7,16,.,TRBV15,CATSRDSTGGWLEQYF
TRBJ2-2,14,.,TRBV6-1,CASRRTGNTGELFF
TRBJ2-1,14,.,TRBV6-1,CASRLAGLYNEQFF
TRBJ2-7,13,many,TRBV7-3,CASSLNGGAEQYF
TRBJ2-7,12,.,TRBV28,CASNPPGREQYF